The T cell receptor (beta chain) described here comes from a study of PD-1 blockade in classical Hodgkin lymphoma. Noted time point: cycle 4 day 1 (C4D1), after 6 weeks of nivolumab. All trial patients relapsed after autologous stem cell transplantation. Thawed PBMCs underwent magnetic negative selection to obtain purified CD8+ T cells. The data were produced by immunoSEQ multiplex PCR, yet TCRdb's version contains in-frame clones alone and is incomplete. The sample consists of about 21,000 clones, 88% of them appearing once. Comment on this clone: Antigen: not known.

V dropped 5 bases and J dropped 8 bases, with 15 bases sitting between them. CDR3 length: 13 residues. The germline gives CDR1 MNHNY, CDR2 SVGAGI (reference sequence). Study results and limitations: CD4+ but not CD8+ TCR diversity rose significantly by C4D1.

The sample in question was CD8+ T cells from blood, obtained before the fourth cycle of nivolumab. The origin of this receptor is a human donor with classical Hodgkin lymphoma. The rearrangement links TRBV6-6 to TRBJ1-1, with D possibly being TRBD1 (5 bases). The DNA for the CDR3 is TGTGCCAGCAGTCAAAGGGACGGGGGGGAAGCTTTCTTT. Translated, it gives CASSQRDGGEAFF.